A single sample gave rise to the 8 T cell receptor beta chains below, sequenced in a study of cytomegalovirus exposure and HLA in healthy donors. Primers for the PCR totalled 60 Vbeta and 13 Jbeta. The protocol was immunoSEQ multiplex PCR, while the TCRdb copy is restricted to in-frame clones and leaves out a portion. The sample lists approximately 170,000 clones, 75% seen once, with less than 5.5% in the top ten. The sample comprised PBMCs. The receptors derive from a male donor in good health and CMV-seronegative.

This clone showed up just a few times. V gene TRBV6-4 combines with J gene TRBJ2-1; TRBD2 agrees at 8 bases. The germline gives CDR1 MRHNA, CDR2 SNTAGT. This CDR3 contains 16 residues. Trimming at V came to 0 bases and at J to 7 bases, leaving 8 bases not matched to a gene. The CDR3 loop is CASSDSSGSGANEQFF. The CDR3 DNA is TGTGCCAGCAGTGACTCCAGCGGGAGCGGGGCTAATGAGCAGTTCTTC.

V and J are TRBV6-5 and TRBJ1-2; D perhaps matches TRBD1 (5 bases). This CDR3 spans 13 amino acids. CDR1 is MNHEY, CDR2 SVGAGI, per germline. The ends were cut back, 3 bases at V and 7 bases at J, with 12 bases in the middle. CDR3 coding DNA: TGTGCCAGCAGTTATGGCCCAGGGTTTGGCTACACCTTC. This translates into CASSYGPGFGYTF.

V is TRBV7-2 and J is TRBJ2-2; 10 positions agree with TRBD1. The J segment lost 9 bases and the V segment lost 5 bases, leaving 9 bases of the junction unmatched. The CDR3 sequence is 15 residues long. From germline, CDR1 is SGHTA and CDR2 FQGNSA. The CDR3 protein is CASSRPPGQGRELFF. CDR3 nucleotide sequence: TGTGCCAGCAGCCGCCCGCCGGGACAGGGGAGGGAGCTGTTTTTT.

The chain uses TRBV15 and TRBJ1-2; 8 bases match TRBD1. Looked up from germline, CDR1 is LNHNV and CDR2 is YYDKDF (reference sequence). The V segment lost 1 base and the J segment 0 bases; nucleotides outside the gene matches: 7. The CDR3 is made up of 17 amino acids. The CDR3 sequence: CATSRGGDRRTNYGYTF. DNA of the CDR3: TGTGCCACCAGCAGAGGGGGGGACAGGCGAACTAACTATGGCTACACCTTC.

On this clone: One end of the junction fails to match germline, which may point to a read error. The chain couples TRBV11-1 to TRBJ1-2, with 7 positions matching TRBD1. This CDR3 is 11 amino acids long. The V gene's germline CDR1 is SGHAT and CDR2 FQDESV (reference sequence). The CDR3 spells CASGLGGGYTF. The CDR3 DNA is TGTGCCAGCGGCTTAGGGGGCGGCTACACCTTC.

This clone was counted once. The chain couples TRBV29-1 to TRBJ2-1; D may be TRBD2 (6 bases). This CDR3 is 11 amino acids long. Deletions cut 4 bases from V and 10 bases from J, with 11 bases between. Germline V gene data show CDR1 as SQVTM and CDR2 as ANQGSEA. Written as DNA, the CDR3 is TGCAGCGTTGTTAGCGGCGAAGAGCAGTTCTTC. Translation gives CSVVSGEEQFF.

The chain couples TRBV28 to TRBJ1-1, with a possible D match to TRBD1 (5 bases). Trimming shortened V by 3 bases and J by 0 bases, and 8 bases separated the two germline ends. The germline V gene has CDR1 MDHEN and CDR2 SYDVKM. The CDR3 loop spans 14 amino acids. The CDR3 spells CASSLTAMNTEAFF. For the CDR3, the DNA is TGTGCCAGCAGTTTGACAGCAATGAACACTGAAGCTTTCTTT.

The V and J genes are TRBV6-1 and TRBJ2-7, with D perhaps matching TRBD1 (6 bases). Germline CDR1 and CDR2: MNHNS and SASEGT. Trimming stripped 4 bases from V and 3 bases from J, with 13 bases between. The length of the CDR3 is 14 residues. CDR3 coding DNA: TGTGCCAGCAGTGGGCCGGGACACCTCTACGAGCAGTACTTC. This sequence encodes CASSGPGHLYEQYF.